This entry is about one TCR beta chain. Its antigen is as yet unknown. This specimen belongs to a study of lymphopenia after photon versus proton radiotherapy. Findings and limits, study-wide: Post-nadir diversity loss with photons came from oligoclonal expansion, particularly CD8+ Temra cells. Photon-treated patients lost naive T cells and TCR diversity; proton-treated stayed stable. Better survival with proton therapy was suggested as possible, not demonstrated. Post-nadir TCR diversity decline inversely tracked overall survival among those who died.

The method was immunoSEQ multiplex PCR; TCRdb's version includes in-frame clones alone and lacks a portion of them. The repertoire includes about 58,000 clones, about 81% of them detected once, and around 1.9% sits in the top ten. The CDR3 contains 10 residues. The V gene lost 7 bases and the J gene lost 4 bases, with 7 bases spanning the gap. From germline, CDR1 is SQVTM and CDR2 ANQGSEA. Sequencing used peripheral blood, obtained from a patient treated with proton-based radiotherapy. This sequence originates from a man aged 60 to 75 with pancreatic cancer. This sequence joins TRBV29-1 and TRBJ2-5; D is ambiguous. DNA of the CDR3: TGCAGCGCCCGAGGAGAGACCCAGTACTTC. Translation gives CSARGETQYF.